One and the same sample provided the 32 T cell receptor beta chains below, sequenced in a study of radiotherapy plus CTLA-4 blockade in lung cancer (dated by TCRdb to between 2018 and 2020). Library preparation used the immunoSEQ multiplex PCR assay. Drawn from immuneACCESS, this table holds only the in-frame rearrangements with V and J called that TCRdb kept. Clones are partly lost; checked studies trace under half to an unresolved V gene and leave the rest unexplained. This sample comprises around 82,000 clones, about 80% of them detected only once. Jointly, the top ten make up approximately 0.8% of the sample. The specimen comprised peripheral blood, sampled from a patient treated with radiotherapy plus ipilimumab. These receptor sequences come from a human donor with non-small cell lung cancer who had stable disease on radiotherapy plus ipilimumab.

The chain has TRBV6-1 and TRBJ2-5, with 11 bases that match TRBD1. From germline, CDR1 is MNHNS and CDR2 SASEGT. The CDR3 consists of 13 residues. The J segment lost 5 bases and the V segment lost 8 bases, leaving 4 bases of the junction unmatched. Here the CDR3 DNA reads TGTGCCAGCGGACAGGGGGCATGGGAGACCCAGTACTTC. Its translation is CASGQGAWETQYF.

The chain joins TRBV5-4 to TRBJ2-1; TRBD2 matches at 11 bases. The germline gives CDR1 SGHNT, CDR2 YYREEE (reference sequence). Trimming at V came to 4 bases and at J to 4 bases, leaving 4 bases not matched to a gene. The CDR3 totals 15 residues. CDR3 in amino acids: CASSTGLAEYNEQFF. Here the CDR3 DNA reads TGTGCCAGCAGCACGGGACTAGCGGAATACAATGAGCAGTTCTTC.

On this clone itself: The junction departs from the called germline gene at one end, perhaps through a read error. The rearrangement joins TRBV19 to TRBJ1-5; D is ambiguous. The length of the CDR3 is 13 residues. Germline CDR1 and CDR2: LNHDA and SQIVND (reference sequence). The CDR3 coding sequence is TGTGCCAGTAGTGTAGAGGGTCTCCAGCCCCAGCATTTT. Residues: CASSVEGLQPQHF.

V gene TRBV18 combines with J gene TRBJ2-3, with 7 positions matching TRBD2. The V gene's germline CDR1 is KGHSH and CDR2 LQKENI. There are 13 residues in the CDR3. Germline trimming cut 3 bases from V and 5 bases from J; bases unmatched to any gene: 2. The CDR3 spells CASSPGLVDTQYF. CDR3 bases: TGTGCCAGCTCACCCGGACTAGTAGATACGCAGTATTTT.

The rearrangement links TRBV7-9 to TRBJ2-1; the D is unclear. The CDR3 is 14 residues long. With 2 bases removed from V and 5 bases from J, the gap between germline ends came to 10 bases. The germline V gene encodes CDR1 SEHNR and CDR2 FQNEAQ (reference sequence). The CDR3 DNA follows: TGTGCCAGCAGCTTATCCGGCCTAAACAATGAGCAGTTCTTC. As protein: CASSLSGLNNEQFF.

The J gene is TRBJ2-7, the V gene TRBV6-1, with TRBD2 matching 9 bases. Germline loops: CDR1 MNHNS, CDR2 SASEGT. Trimming took 1 base from V and 1 from J; bases not matched to a gene: 5. The CDR3 has 16 residues. Here the CDR3 DNA reads TGTGCCAGCAGTGAAGAGAGCGGGGGGTTATCCTACGAGCAGTACTTC. This gives the protein CASSEESGGLSYEQYF.

This clone has a handful of counts. In DNA, the CDR3 is TGTGCCAGCAGTGACCGGTGGGGTCGGAGCACAGATACGCAGTATTTT. Translation gives CASSDRWGRSTDTQYF. The J gene is TRBJ2-3, the V gene TRBV6-4; D ambiguous. V was cut by 2 bases and J by 0 bases, with 12 bases left in between. CDR1 and CDR2 (germline): MRHNA, SNTAGT. The CDR3 contains 16 residues.

This chain links TRBV5-4 with TRBJ2-3; 11 bases are a match to TRBD2. The germline CDR1 and CDR2 sequences are SGHNT and YYREEE (reference sequence). The V and J ends lost 4 bases and 2 bases, in that order; junction bases with no gene match: 3. The CDR3 consists of 15 residues. CDR3 residues: CASSPTSGITDTQYF. CDR3 DNA: TGTGCCAGCAGCCCGACTAGCGGGATCACAGATACGCAGTATTTT.

V gene TRBV7-9 combines with J gene TRBJ2-1; TRBD2 is a possible D gene (5 bases). The V end lost 6 bases, the J end lost 1 base, and 16 bases lay between the germline ends. The CDR3 length is 16 residues. Germline V lookup: CDR1 SEHNR, CDR2 FQNEAQ (reference sequence). For the CDR3, the DNA is TGTGCCAGCAGTTATAGGACTTCCCCATCCTACAATGAGCAGTTCTTC. Protein product: CASSYRTSPSYNEQFF.

Remarks on this clone: At one boundary the junction diverges from the germline segment, which might be a read error. The V gene is TRBV7-7, the J gene TRBJ2-5; TRBD1 matches 9 bases. The CDR3 extends over 15 amino acids. Germline loops: CDR1 SSHAT, CDR2 FNYEAQ (reference sequence). The CDR3 coding sequence is TGTGCTAGCAGCTTAGCAGGACAGGGGAAAGAGACCCAGTACTTC. Translating it yields CASSLAGQGKETQYF.

This chain uses TRBV29-1 with TRBJ1-1; D might be TRBD1 (5 bases). CDR3 length equals 10 residues. The germline CDR1 and CDR2 sequences are SQVTM and ANQGSEA. Trimming pared 7 bases from V and 3 bases from J, leaving 6 bases between. The CDR3, as DNA: TGCAGCGGAGGGGACACTGAAGCTTTCTTT. It translates to CSGGDTEAFF.

The rearrangement joins TRBV29-1 to TRBJ2-5; 9 bases are a match to TRBD1. The J segment lost 5 bases and the V segment lost 6 bases, leaving 7 bases of the junction unmatched. This CDR3 has 13 amino acids. Germline V lookup: CDR1 SQVTM, CDR2 ANQGSEA. CDR3 sequence (DNA): TGCAGCGTCGACGGACAGGGGTGGGAGACCCAGTACTTC. It encodes CSVDGQGWETQYF.

The chain has TRBV28 and TRBJ1-1, with D possibly TRBD1 on 6 matching bases. This CDR3 is built from 13 residues. V lost 10 bases and J lost 1, with 13 bases in between. Germline-derived CDR1 and CDR2 are MDHEN and SYDVKM. CDR3 bases: TGTGCCATCGAGGGGGGGGCGAACACTGAAGCTTTCTTT. Encoded protein: CAIEGGANTEAFF. The whole variable domain, remainder taken from reference TRBV28 and TRBJ1-1, is DVKVTQSSRYLVKRTGEKVFLECVQDMDHENMFWYRQDPGLGLRLIYFSYDVKMKEKGDIPEGYSVSREKKERFSLILESASTNQTSMYLCAIEGGANTEAFFGQGTRLTVV.

This chain joins TRBV7-3 and TRBJ2-3, with 11 bases lining up with TRBD2. The CDR3 consists of 15 residues. Germline V CDR1 and CDR2: SGHTA, FQGTGA. With V trimmed by 2 bases and J by 7 bases, 5 bases remained unmatched. The CDR3 sequence is CASSLGLAGGNTQYF. Written as DNA, the CDR3 is TGTGCCAGCAGCTTAGGTCTAGCGGGAGGCAATACGCAGTATTTT.

The chain carries TRBV6-1 and TRBJ1-6; TRBD1 aligns across 7 bases. The CDR3 length is 14 residues. Trimming at V came to 6 bases and at J to 5 bases, leaving 4 bases not matched to a gene. CDR1 is MNHNS and CDR2 is SASEGT in the germline V gene. CDR3 protein: CASRLGQNNSPLHF. CDR3 bases: TGTGCCAGCAGACTGGGACAGAATAATTCACCCCTCCACTTT.

This chain joins TRBV5-1 and TRBJ2-3, with TRBD2 matching over 12 bases. J gave up 1 base and V 4 bases, and 4 bases lay outside the gene matches. Germline CDR1 reads SGHRS; CDR2 reads YFSETQ. The CDR3 is 16 amino acids. CDR3 residues: CASSASGGAGTDTQYF. CDR3 coding DNA: TGCGCCAGCAGCGCTAGCGGGGGGGCGGGCACAGATACGCAGTATTTT.

V and J are TRBV4-1 and TRBJ2-3; D is perhaps TRBD2 (6 bases). The CDR3 totals 15 residues. Germline loops: CDR1 MGHRA, CDR2 YSYEKL. Trimming took off 1 base at V and 3 bases at J, with 11 bases between the two ends. The CDR3 DNA follows: TGCGCCAGCAGCCAAGGTGGAGGGACTACAGATACGCAGTATTTT. Its translation: CASSQGGGTTDTQYF.

The CDR3 DNA reads TGTGCCAGCAGCCCGCTACCGGGGGAGACCCAGTACTTC. The encoded protein is CASSPLPGETQYF. The rearrangement joins TRBV7-3 to TRBJ2-5, with D possibly matching TRBD2 (5 bases). V was trimmed by 5 bases and J by 5 bases, leaving 12 bases between them. The CDR3 has 13 amino acids. CDR1 and CDR2 from the germline V gene are SGHTA and FQGTGA.

The V and J genes are TRBV18 and TRBJ2-7, with TRBD1 identical over 9 bases. Trimming cost V 3 bases and J 7 bases; bases outside gene matches: 10. The CDR3 is made up of 15 amino acids. The germline CDR1 and CDR2 sequences are KGHSH and LQKENI. The CDR3 nucleotides are TGTGCCAGCTCACCTATACAGGGGGCATTGCAAGAGCAGTACTTC. Translated: CASSPIQGALQEQYF.

The chain is built from TRBV19 and TRBJ1-1; TRBD1 might be the D (5 bases). The CDR3 runs 15 residues. Germline assignment: CDR1 LNHDA and CDR2 SQIVND (reference sequence). Trimming stripped 7 bases from V and 4 bases from J, with 19 bases between. The CDR3 reads CASTIRAAGGTEAFF. The CDR3 DNA reads TGTGCCAGTACCATCAGGGCGGCCGGGGGCACTGAAGCTTTCTTT.

The chain employs TRBV9 and TRBJ2-2, with a weak D call TRBD1 (5 bases). Between the trimmed V and J ends, which lost 0 bases and 5 bases, there was a span of 8 bases. In germline, CDR1 is SGDLS, CDR2 YYNGEE. The CDR3 contains 14 residues. CDR3 in DNA: TGTGCCAGCAGCGTAGTTGCAGGGACCGGGGAGCTGTTTTTT. Translated: CASSVVAGTGELFF. Drawing the rest from reference TRBV9 and TRBJ2-2, the complete variable domain is DSGVTQTPKHLITATGQRVTLRCSPRSGDLSVYWYQQSLDQGLQFLIQYYNGEERAKGNILERFSAQQFPDLHSELNLSSLELGDSALYFCASSVVAGTGELFFGEGSRLTVL.

The rearrangement joins TRBV6-5 to TRBJ2-5; tentatively, D is TRBD1 (5 bases). The CDR3 is 14 residues long. The V gene lost 6 bases and the J gene lost 5 bases, with 16 bases spanning the gap. Per the germline V gene, CDR1 is MNHEY and CDR2 is SVGAGI. The CDR3 reads CASSFVGPRETQYF. In DNA form, the CDR3 reads TGTGCCAGCAGCTTTGTGGGGCCGCGGGAGACCCAGTACTTC.

This rearrangement joins TRBV30 to TRBJ1-5; 9 bases are a match to TRBD1. Trimming cost V 2 bases and J 3 bases; bases outside gene matches: 5. CDR1 and CDR2 from the germline V gene are GTSNPN and SVGIG (reference sequence). The CDR3 is made up of 15 amino acids. The CDR3 coding sequence is TGTGCCTGGAGTAGGGGACAGGGCCCCAATCAGCCCCAGCATTTT. Its translation is CAWSRGQGPNQPQHF. Filled out from reference TRBV30 and TRBJ1-5, the complete variable domain reads SQTIHQWPATLVQPVGSPLSLECTVEGTSNPNLYWYRQAAGRGLQLLFYSVGIGQISSEVPQNLSASRPQDRQFILSSKKLLLSDSGFYLCAWSRGQGPNQPQHFGDGTRLSIL.

V gene TRBV28 combines with J gene TRBJ1-4, with D possibly matching TRBD1 (6 bases). V was cut by 6 bases and J by 4 bases, with 15 bases left in between. The CDR3 covers 15 residues. Germline loops: CDR1 MDHEN, CDR2 SYDVKM. Here the CDR3 reads CASRPSDSLNEKLFF. The CDR3 DNA follows: TGTGCCAGCAGACCATCGGACAGTCTTAATGAAAAACTGTTTTTT. The variable domain in full, completed from reference TRBV28 and TRBJ1-4, reads DVKVTQSSRYLVKRTGEKVFLECVQDMDHENMFWYRQDPGLGLRLIYFSYDVKMKEKGDIPEGYSVSREKKERFSLILESASTNQTSMYLCASRPSDSLNEKLFFGSGTQLSVL.

The V and J genes are TRBV30 and TRBJ1-2, with 11 positions matching TRBD1. The CDR3 is 15 amino acids. The germline V gene encodes CDR1 GTSNPN and CDR2 SVGIG (reference sequence). The DNA for the CDR3 is TGTGTCTTTACACCCGGGACAGGGGGAACTAGTGGCTACACCTTC. As protein: CVFTPGTGGTSGYTF.

V usage is TRBV7-9 and J usage is TRBJ2-1; D perhaps matches TRBD2 (6 bases). CDR1 is SEHNR and CDR2 is FQNEAQ in the germline V gene (reference sequence). V was clipped by 8 bases and J by 2 bases, with 10 bases between them. This CDR3 has 13 amino acids. CDR3 nucleotide sequence: TGTGCCAGCGGAGGGTGGGCCTACAATGAGCAGTTCTTC. It translates to CASGGWAYNEQFF.

This clone came up once. The chain employs TRBV7-2 and TRBJ2-5; 12 nucleotides match TRBD2. The length of the CDR3 is 18 residues. The junction had 11 bases not matched to a gene; V was cut back by 1 base and J by 5 bases. The germline CDR1 and CDR2 sequences are SGHTA and FQGNSA. CDR3 protein: CASSLGPSGGATTETQYF. CDR3 DNA: TGTGCCAGCAGCTTAGGCCCTAGCGGGGGGGCCACGACGGAGACCCAGTACTTC.

The table lists this clone with a count of one. The chain joins TRBV9 to TRBJ2-5, with 7 bases that match TRBD2. V was pared by 0 bases and J by 11 bases, with 19 bases of the junction left unmatched. In germline, CDR1 is SGDLS, CDR2 YYNGEE. The CDR3 contains 17 residues. DNA of the CDR3: TGTGCCAGCAGCGTAGCTTCTATGAGACTGCGACGGGGAGGGCAGTACTTC. Translated: CASSVASMRLRRGGQYF.

The CDR3 spells CASSMVQQPQHF. Written as DNA, the CDR3 is TGTGCCAGTAGTATGGTCCAGCAGCCCCAGCATTTT. The chain employs TRBV19 and TRBJ1-5; D gene uncertain. Germline V CDR1 and CDR2: LNHDA, SQIVND (reference sequence). V lost 3 bases and J 7 bases, leaving 7 bases between the germline ends. The CDR3 runs to 12 residues.

The gene calls are TRBV9 and TRBJ2-7; the match to TRBD1 covers 9 bases. Germline CDR1 SGDLS, CDR2 YYNGEE. The CDR3 length is 14 residues. V trimming: 2 bases; J trimming: 6 bases; junction bases outside the gene matches: 6. CDR3: CASSVSPTGGEQYF. CDR3 nucleotide sequence: TGTGCCAGCAGCGTTTCTCCGACAGGGGGCGAGCAGTACTTC.

A few counts support this clone. V usage is TRBV28 and J usage is TRBJ2-3; possible D gene TRBD1, 6 bases. Germline values: CDR1 MDHEN, CDR2 SYDVKM. There are 15 residues in the CDR3. Trimming cost V 5 bases and J 3 bases, with 15 bases left between them. As DNA, the CDR3 is TGTGCCAGCAGTCCCAGGGGAAGAGGGACAGATACGCAGTATTTT. It yields the protein CASSPRGRGTDTQYF.

The chain employs TRBV6-5 and TRBJ1-5; perhaps TRBD1 as D (5 bases). This CDR3 contains 14 residues. The V gene lost 8 bases and the J gene lost 0 bases, with 11 bases spanning the gap. CDR1 and CDR2 from the germline V gene are MNHEY and SVGAGI. The CDR3 loop reads CASADTFSNQPQHF. CDR3 in DNA: TGTGCCAGCGCGGACACCTTTAGCAATCAGCCCCAGCATTTT.